This T cell receptor (beta chain) was profiled in a study of blood T cell repertoires in COVID-19. Study information: Sources were T cells, B-cell-depleted T cells, or PBMCs; the material itself was cDNA or gDNA.

Methods used by the authors: Quantification of nucleated cells was approximated via reference gene primer amplification. TCRdb's table, derived via immunoSEQ multiplex PCR, lists solely in-frame clones and lacks some. The V and J calls and clone size are taken from that table; D and trimming were inferred from the DNA. Seen here are about 55,000 clones, 80% to 90% observed once, and the top ten hold 3.5% to 4%. This TCR was recovered from a man aged 35 to 55 with COVID-19, enrolled during active disease. Sequenced sample: peripheral blood.

The CDR3 region is CASSQATGDWETQYF. CDR3 in DNA: TGCGCCAGCAGCCAGGCGACAGGGGATTGGGAGACCCAGTACTTC. The chain employs TRBV4-1 and TRBJ2-5, with 8 bases lining up with TRBD1. Germline V gene data show CDR1 as MGHRA and CDR2 as YSYEKL. This CDR3 comprises 15 residues. Losses at the gene ends were 3 bases for V and 5 bases for J; bases not matched to a gene: 8.